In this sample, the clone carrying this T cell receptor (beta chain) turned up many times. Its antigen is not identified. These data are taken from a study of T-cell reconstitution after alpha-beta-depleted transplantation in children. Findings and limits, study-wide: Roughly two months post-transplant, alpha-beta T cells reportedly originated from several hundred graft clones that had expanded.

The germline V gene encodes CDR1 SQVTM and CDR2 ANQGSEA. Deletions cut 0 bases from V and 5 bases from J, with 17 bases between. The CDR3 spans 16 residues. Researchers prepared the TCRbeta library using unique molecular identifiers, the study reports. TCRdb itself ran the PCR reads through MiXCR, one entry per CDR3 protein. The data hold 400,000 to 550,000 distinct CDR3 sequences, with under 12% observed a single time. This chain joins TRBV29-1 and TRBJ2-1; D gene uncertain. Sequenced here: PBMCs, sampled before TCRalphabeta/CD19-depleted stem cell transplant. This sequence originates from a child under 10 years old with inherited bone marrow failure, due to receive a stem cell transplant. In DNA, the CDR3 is TGCAGCGTTGAAGATCCCCTCTCCCGAACCCACAATGAGCAGTTCTTC. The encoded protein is CSVEDPLSRTHNEQFF.